The rows below give T cell receptor beta chains drawn from one sample of a study of OX40 agonist ivuxolimab in advanced cancers. The assay was immunoSEQ multiplex PCR, and TCRdb's table has in-frame clones only and misses some. This sample has approximately 100,000 clones, with about 90% found just once. The source material was CD4+ or CD8+ T cells sorted from blood, sampled in a trial of the OX40 agonist ivuxolimab. Receptor source: an adult with an advanced solid tumor such as melanoma, head and neck, liver or kidney cancer. The CDR3 runs from the conserved cysteine through the conserved F or W. The D gene is left open where the match is weak. Size tells how often a clone was seen (once, few, many) or the class of an expanded clone, and some rows leave it out.

j_call v_call clone_size d_call cdr3_aa cdr3_nt
TRBJ1-5 TRBV7-3 once . CASSSQNQPQHF TGTGCCAGCAGCTCACAGAACCAGCCCCAGCATTTT
TRBJ2-7 TRBV11-2 . TRBD2 CASSLGSGLAGGSYEQYF TGTGCCAGCAGCTTAGGCTCGGGACTAGCGGGGGGGTCCTACGAGCAGTACTTC
TRBJ2-3 TRBV5-1 . TRBD1 CASSVTGEDTQYF TGCGCCAGCAGCGTTACAGGGGAAGATACGCAGTATTTT
TRBJ2-7 TRBV30 once . CAWARGTNYEQYF TGTGCCTGGGCGAGGGGTACCAACTACGAGCAGTACTTC
TRBJ1-1 TRBV7-8 once . CASSWGHQNTEAFF TGTGCCAGCAGCTGGGGACACCAGAACACTGAAGCTTTCTTT
TRBJ1-2 TRBV6-1 . . CASRRDKNYGYTF TGTGCCAGCCGGAGAGACAAAAACTATGGCTACACCTTC
TRBJ1-5 TRBV5-1 . . CASSLAGNQPQHF TGCGCCAGCAGCTTGGCAGGCAATCAGCCCCAGCATTTT
TRBJ2-5 TRBV7-2 once . CASSRLGGGPQETQYF TGTGCCAGCAGCCGTCTCGGGGGTGGCCCCCAAGAGACCCAGTACTTC
TRBJ2-7 TRBV29-1 once . CSVGDLGGKQYF TGCAGCGTTGGGGATCTAGGGGGAAAGCAGTACTTC
TRBJ1-5 TRBV27 . TRBD1 CASSSNRDRGEGSNQPQHF TGTGCCAGCAGTTCGAATCGGGACAGGGGAGAGGGGAGCAATCAGCCCCAGCATTTT
TRBJ2-2 TRBV6-5 . . CASSPRTGELFF TGTGCCAGCAGTCCCCGTACCGGGGAGCTGTTTTTT
TRBJ1-5 TRBV21-1 few . CAGPQPQHF TGTGCCGGTCCTCAGCCCCAGCATTTT
TRBJ2-7 TRBV28 few . CASSEYEQYF TGTGCCAGCAGCGAATACGAGCAGTACTTC
TRBJ1-4 TRBV4-2 . . CASSQSRATNEKLFF TGTGCCAGCAGCCAGTCACGAGCAACTAATGAAAAACTGTTTTTT
TRBJ1-2 TRBV7-9 . . CASSLDPQAGKGYTF TGTGCCAGCAGCTTAGATCCCCAAGCAGGCAAAGGCTACACCTTC
TRBJ1-2 TRBV29-1 . TRBD1 CSVSTGGENYGYTF TGCAGCGTTTCGACAGGGGGTGAAAACTATGGCTACACCTTC
TRBJ1-1 TRBV28 . . CASSLAVTEAFF TGTGCCAGCAGTTTAGCGGTGACTGAAGCTTTCTTT
TRBJ2-3 TRBV7-2 . TRBD2 CASSLALAGGGGTDTQYF TGTGCCAGCAGCTTAGCCCTAGCGGGGGGCGGGGGCACAGATACGCAGTATTTT
TRBJ1-2 TRBV19 . . CASSIGGVNYNYGYTF TGTGCCAGTAGTATAGGAGGCGTTAATTATAACTATGGCTACACCTTC
TRBJ2-2 TRBV6-1 . . CASSPWGDTGELFF TGTGCCAGCAGTCCCTGGGGAGACACCGGGGAGCTGTTTTTT
TRBJ2-5 TRBV6-1 once . CASSEAPPGSQYF TGTGCCAGCAGTGAAGCGCCGCCCGGCTCTCAGTACTTC
TRBJ2-1 TRBV7-2 . TRBD1 CASSVGTGENEQFF TGTGCCAGCAGCGTAGGGACAGGGGAGAATGAGCAGTTCTTC
TRBJ1-1 TRBV7-9 . . CASSPTAGADTEAFF TGTGCCAGCAGCCCAACGGCGGGGGCGGACACTGAAGCTTTCTTT
TRBJ1-5 TRBV6-1 . TRBD1 CASSGTGGDQPQHF TGTGCCAGCAGCGGGACAGGGGGAGATCAGCCCCAGCATTTT
TRBJ2-5 TRBV7-9 . . CASSLGAQETQYF TGTGCCAGCAGCTTAGGGGCCCAAGAGACCCAGTACTTC
TRBJ2-7 TRBV6-1 once TRBD1 CASRPVTGAQDEQYF TGTGCCAGCAGGCCGGTGACAGGGGCTCAAGACGAGCAGTACTTC